A single sample gave rise to the 27 T cell receptor beta chains below, sequenced in a study of blood T cell repertoires in COVID-19. Only in-frame clones appear in the TCRdb table, and some are missing; sequencing was by immunoSEQ multiplex PCR. The top ten hold 3.1% of the sample, which has under 65,000 clones, around 90% seen once. Sequencing was performed on peripheral blood. Receptors originate from a man over 45 with acute or convalescent COVID-19.

Only one count was recorded for this clone. The J gene is TRBJ2-3, the V gene TRBV7-3; 7 bases align to TRBD1. CDR1 and CDR2 (germline): SGHTA, FQGTGA. The CDR3 is made up of 15 amino acids. V was pared by 1 base and J by 3 bases, with 4 bases of the junction left unmatched. The chain's CDR3 is CASSLNRGLTDTQYF. Written as DNA, the CDR3 is TGTGCCAGCAGCTTAAACAGGGGATTGACAGATACGCAGTATTTT.

This chain uses TRBV10-3 with TRBJ2-6; D ambiguous. CDR3 length equals 12 residues. The V end was cut by 3 bases, the J end by 10 bases, with 7 bases between. From germline, CDR1 is ENHRY and CDR2 SYGVKD. The CDR3 region has the DNA TGTGCCATCAGTGATACCGGGAACGTCCTGACTTTC. It encodes CAISDTGNVLTF.

V usage is TRBV5-1 and J usage is TRBJ1-2, with 7 bases aligning to TRBD1. The CDR3 covers 20 residues. Losses at the gene ends were 2 bases for V and 4 bases for J; bases not matched to a gene: 23. Germline-derived CDR1 and CDR2 are SGHRS and YFSETQ. In nucleotides, the CDR3 is TGCGCCAGCAGCTTACATGAAACACGGCAGGGGGAAGGATTGAGCTATGGCTACACCTTC. Residues: CASSLHETRQGEGLSYGYTF.

The chain recombines TRBV6-5 with TRBJ1-2; tentatively, D is TRBD1 (6 bases). CDR1 MNHEY and CDR2 SVGAGI come from the germline V gene. Trimming left V 6 bases short and J 7 bases short, with 15 bases between. The CDR3 is made up of 13 amino acids. In DNA, the CDR3 is TGTGCCAGCAGGCCACCAGGGGCCAGTGGCTACACCTTC. Its protein is CASRPPGASGYTF.

This clone was picked up one time. The V call is TRBV5-1, the J call TRBJ2-6; 9 bases are shared with TRBD1. The germline gives CDR1 SGHRS, CDR2 YFSETQ. Trimming removed 0 bases from V and 0 bases from J; junction bases left unmatched: 10. The CDR3 is 20 residues long. CDR3 region: CASSLARLQGAPSGANVLTF. The CDR3 DNA follows: TGCGCCAGCAGCTTGGCTAGGTTACAGGGGGCCCCCTCTGGGGCCAACGTCCTGACTTTC.

V is TRBV9 and J is TRBJ1-1; 8 positions agree with TRBD1. The CDR3 has 16 residues. V lost 3 bases, J lost 1 base, and 8 bases stayed unmatched. Germline V gene data show CDR1 as SGDLS and CDR2 as YYNGEE. The CDR3: CASSAHAGQENTEAFF. In DNA, the CDR3 is TGTGCCAGCAGCGCCCACGCGGGACAGGAGAACACTGAAGCTTTCTTT.

The rearrangement uses TRBV19 and TRBJ2-5; tentatively, D is TRBD1 (5 bases). The CDR3 is made up of 12 amino acids. V was cut by 3 bases and J by 4 bases, with 6 bases left in between. The V gene's germline CDR1 is LNHDA and CDR2 SQIVND (reference sequence). The CDR3 loop reads CASSIDRETQYF. The DNA for the CDR3 is TGTGCCAGTAGTATCGACAGAGAGACCCAGTACTTC.

This chain links TRBV7-8 with TRBJ2-5, with TRBD1 identical over 11 bases. V dropped 2 bases and J dropped 5; count of bases not matched to a gene: 10. CDR1 and CDR2 (germline): SGHVS, FQNEAQ. The CDR3 is 17 amino acids. CDR3 nucleotide sequence: TGTGCCAGCAGCTTACTTTCGGGACAGGGGGTAGGGGAGACCCAGTACTTC. It translates to CASSLLSGQGVGETQYF. Using reference TRBV7-8 and TRBJ2-5 for the parts outside the CDR3, the full variable domain is GAGVSQSPRYKVAKRGQDVALRCDPISGHVSLFWYQQALGQGPEFLTYFQNEAQLDKSGLPSDRFFAERPEGSVSTLKIQRTQQEDSAVYLCASSLLSGQGVGETQYFGPGTRLLVL.

This clone appeared once. CDR3 DNA sequence: TGTGCCAGCGCCACCCGGGACTACACAGATACGCAGTATTTT. Translation gives CASATRDYTDTQYF. The rearrangement links TRBV6-4 to TRBJ2-3, with 7 bases fitting TRBD2. The CDR3 has 14 residues. Looked up from germline, CDR1 is MRHNA and CDR2 is SNTAGT. V gave up 8 bases and J gave up 2 bases; unmatched junction bases: 7.

This CDR3 is CASSQVSVARGNYGYTF. The CDR3 nucleotides read TGTGCCAGCAGCCAAGTTAGTGTGGCGCGGGGGAACTATGGCTACACCTTC. This chain joins TRBV3-1 (or the pseudogene TRBV3-2) and TRBJ1-2; D is possibly TRBD1 (5 bases). The germline V gene has CDR1 LGHDT and CDR2 YNNKEL (reference sequence). The CDR3 length is 17 residues. V lost 1 base, J lost 2 bases, and 17 bases lay in between.

V and J are TRBV4-1 and TRBJ2-1; a possible D gene is TRBD2 (5 bases). The CDR3 totals 15 residues. CDR1 is MGHRA, CDR2 YSYEKL, per germline. V gave up 3 bases and J gave up 10 bases, with 19 bases separating them. The CDR3: CASSHDTSLGYEQFF. CDR3 DNA: TGCGCCAGCAGCCACGACACTAGTTTGGGCTACGAGCAGTTCTTC.

In its sample, this clone was seen a few times. J is TRBJ1-4 and V is TRBV7-9; 9 bases fit TRBD1. The V and J ends lost 5 bases and 8 bases, in that order; junction bases with no gene match: 6. CDR1 and CDR2 from the germline V gene are SEHNR and FQNEAQ (reference sequence). The CDR3 loop spans 14 amino acids. The CDR3 region has the DNA TGTGCCAGCAGCCTACAGGGGGCGGGGGAAAAACTGTTTTTT. Encoded protein: CASSLQGAGEKLFF.

The chain has TRBV18 and TRBJ1-6; D is perhaps TRBD1 (5 bases). This CDR3 has 19 amino acids. Germline V gene lookup returns CDR1 KGHSH and CDR2 LQKENI. V lost 4 bases and J 7 bases, leaving 26 bases between the germline ends. The CDR3 coding sequence is TGTGCCAGCTCACTGAAGGTAGGCGGGGCGCGTGAAGGAAATTCACCCCTCCACTTT. This sequence encodes CASSLKVGGAREGNSPLHF.

The rearrangement links TRBV15 to TRBJ2-2, with a possible D match to TRBD1 (5 bases). Trimming shortened V by 1 base and J by 3 bases, and 9 bases separated the two germline ends. CDR3 size: 15 residues. Per the germline V gene, CDR1 is LNHNV and CDR2 is YYDKDF (reference sequence). The CDR3 protein is CATSRGVRDTGELFF. CDR3 in DNA: TGTGCCACCAGCAGAGGGGTCAGGGACACCGGGGAGCTGTTTTTT.

The rearrangement joins TRBV5-1 to TRBJ2-1; possibly TRBD1 for D (6 bases). CDR1 and CDR2 (germline): SGHRS, YFSETQ. V shed 2 bases and J shed 8 bases, with 14 bases lying between them. The CDR3 runs 14 residues. CDR3 protein: CASSLQGPGDEQFF. The CDR3 coding sequence is TGCGCCAGCAGCTTACAGGGTCCGGGTGATGAGCAGTTCTTC.

The chain has TRBV7-2 and TRBJ2-1; D is perhaps TRBD1 (7 bases). Germline V gene sequence: CDR1 SGHTA, CDR2 FQGNSA. The CDR3 sequence is 13 residues long. Trimming stripped 8 bases from V and 7 bases from J, with 15 bases between. Written as DNA, the CDR3 is TGTGCCAGCCGAGCTCCAGGGGGGAATGAGCAGTTCTTC. Its translation is CASRAPGGNEQFF.

This rearrangement joins TRBV7-2 to TRBJ1-2; 10 bases map to TRBD1. V was clipped by 5 bases and J by 3 bases; unmatched bases: 6. Germline V gene data show CDR1 as SGHTA and CDR2 as FQGNSA. The CDR3 sequence is 15 residues long. The DNA of the CDR3 is TGTGCCAGCAGCCAGGGACAGGGGTGGGACTATGGCTACACCTTC. Encoded protein: CASSQGQGWDYGYTF.

V usage is TRBV19 and J usage is TRBJ1-3; D possibly corresponds to TRBD1 (5 bases). The CDR3 is 16 residues long. V dropped 1 base and J dropped 1 base, with 11 bases sitting between them. The germline CDR1 and CDR2 sequences are LNHDA and SQIVND (reference sequence). CDR3 sequence (DNA): TGTGCCAGTAGTATAGGCGGGGGGTCGTCTGGAAACACCATATATTTT. Residues: CASSIGGGSSGNTIYF.

This rearrangement joins TRBV4-2 to TRBJ2-1; 8 positions match TRBD2. From germline, CDR1 is LGHNA and CDR2 YNFKEQ. Unmatched junction bases numbered 13, after V lost 0 bases and J lost 9 bases. This CDR3 contains 17 residues. In DNA form, the CDR3 reads TGTGCCAGCAGCCAAGACATCGGCTCTACGGGGGGGCGTGAGCAGTTCTTC. Its translation is CASSQDIGSTGGREQFF.

The chain employs TRBV12-5 and TRBJ1-1; D remains ambiguous. The CDR3 has 13 amino acids. The V and J ends lost 6 bases and 1 base respectively, with 9 bases between them. Germline loops: CDR1 LGHNT, CDR2 FRNRAP. For the CDR3, the DNA is TGTGCTAGTGGGGCAGGAGGGAACACTGAAGCTTTCTTT. Translated: CASGAGGNTEAFF.

The chain has TRBV5-1 and TRBJ1-1; D not resolved. The CDR3 is made up of 11 amino acids. Germline CDR1 SGHRS, CDR2 YFSETQ. Written as DNA, the CDR3 is TGCGCGAACGGGAATTGCACTGAAGCTTTCTTT. Translated, it gives CANGNCTEAFF.

The J gene is TRBJ2-1, the V gene TRBV11-3, with D maybe TRBD2 (5 bases). V was trimmed by 3 bases and J by 13 bases, leaving 19 bases between them. CDR3 size: 14 residues. The V gene's germline CDR1 is SGHNT and CDR2 YENEEA. CDR3 sequence (DNA): TGTGCCAGCAGCTTTTCCCCGACGGGAACTACCCAGTTCTTC. This encodes CASSFSPTGTTQFF.

The chain has TRBV2 and TRBJ1-1; 7 bases map to TRBD1. CDR1 is SNHLY and CDR2 is FYNNEI in the germline V gene. Trimming cost V 6 bases and J 4 bases; bases outside gene matches: 11. The CDR3 is made up of 15 amino acids. The CDR3, as DNA: TGTGCCAGCAGCCAGATACAGGGGAGTACCACTGAAGCTTTCTTT. Translation gives CASSQIQGSTTEAFF.

J is TRBJ2-6 and V is TRBV2, with 11 bases aligning to TRBD1. V shed 5 bases, J shed 0 bases, and the junction held 3 bases outside the gene matches. The CDR3 covers 17 residues. The germline CDR1 and CDR2 sequences are SNHLY and FYNNEI. CDR3 nucleotide sequence: TGTGCCAGCAGTCCCGGGACAGGGGGCTCTGGGGCCAACGTCCTGACTTTC. It specifies CASSPGTGGSGANVLTF.

This clone was detected once. The chain employs TRBV3-1 (or the pseudogene TRBV3-2) and TRBJ2-3; 13 bases line up with TRBD2. Looked up from germline, CDR1 is LGHDT and CDR2 is YNNKEL (reference sequence). Unmatched junction bases numbered 10, after V lost 5 bases and J lost 8 bases. The CDR3 runs 16 residues. DNA for the CDR3: TGTGCCAGCAGCTATCCTGGACTAGCGGGGGTAGTTACGCAGTATTTT. Translating it yields CASSYPGLAGVVTQYF.

The chain links TRBV5-1 to TRBJ1-2, with D maybe TRBD1 (6 bases). The CDR3 runs 16 residues. CDR1 and CDR2 (germline): SGHRS, YFSETQ. Trimming took off 2 bases at V and 6 bases at J, with 20 bases between the two ends. CDR3 in DNA: TGCGCCAGCAGCTTCAGGGGACCTCCGATAGAGGATGGCTACACCTTC. The encoded protein is CASSFRGPPIEDGYTF.

The chain uses TRBV30 and TRBJ2-2, with D possibly TRBD2 on 5 matching bases. The CDR3 extends over 15 amino acids. Germline V gene data show CDR1 as GTSNPN and CDR2 as SVGIG (reference sequence). V dropped 0 bases and J dropped 4 bases, with 12 bases sitting between them. DNA of the CDR3: TGTGCCTGGAGTGTACCCCGGGCGGGCACCGGGGAGCTGTTTTTT. Amino acid sequence: CAWSVPRAGTGELFF.